This T cell receptor beta chain was captured in a study of CD8 T cells in Susac syndrome. Reverse transcription of about 0.5 to 1 ug RNA used random hexamers. TCRdb independently ran MiXCR on the immunoSEQ multiplex PCR reads; one entry per CDR3 protein. The repertoire holds roughly 400,000 distinct CDR3 sequences, with more than 70% as singletons. Looked up from germline, CDR1 is GTSNPN and CDR2 is SVGIG (reference sequence). Deletions cut 2 bases from V and 0 bases from J, with 5 bases between. This CDR3 is built from 14 residues. The chain recombines TRBV30 with TRBJ2-6; no clear D gene. The source of this sequence is a human donor with multiple sclerosis. Sequences were obtained from CD8+ T cells from PBMCs. CDR3 region: CAWSRSSGANVLTF. The CDR3 region has the DNA TGTGCCTGGAGTCGGAGCTCTGGGGCCAACGTCCTGACTTTC.